Shown below are 29 T cell receptor beta chains from a single sample sequenced in a study of Graves' ophthalmopathy and Graves' hyperthyroidism. RNA served as the template for amplifying TCR beta CDR3 regions. HTBI primers were used in a first-round RT-PCR, which preceded a second-round multiplex PCR. TCRdb used MiXCR to reprocess the multiplex PCR reads, holding one entry per CDR3 protein. Of about 480,000 distinct CDR3 sequences in the sample, about an eighth were seen once. Sequences were obtained from blood. These receptors were obtained from a woman in her thirties with Graves' ophthalmopathy.

This clonotype was seen at least ten times. This chain connects TRBV28 to TRBJ2-2; D may be TRBD1 (5 bases). The V end lost 3 bases, the J end lost 2 bases, and 7 bases lay between the germline ends. The CDR3 consists of 14 residues. Per germline, CDR1 MDHEN and CDR2 SYDVKM. For the CDR3, the DNA is TGTGCCAGCAGTTTGACAGAAAACACCGGGGAGCTGTTTTTT. Amino acids: CASSLTENTGELFF.

This clonotype was picked up a small number of times. V gene TRBV5-1 combines with J gene TRBJ2-4; D is possibly TRBD1 (6 bases). V was clipped by 2 bases and J by 8 bases, with 20 bases between them. CDR3 length: 16 amino acids. Germline values: CDR1 SGHRS, CDR2 YFSETQ. The CDR3 loop reads CASSFRERQVGDIQYF. The CDR3 DNA sequence: TGCGCCAGCAGCTTCCGAGAACGACAGGTTGGCGACATTCAGTACTTC. Full variable domain (missing parts from reference TRBV5-1 and TRBJ2-4): KAGVTQTPRYLIKTRGQQVTLSCSPISGHRSVSWYQQTPGQGLQFLFEYFSETQRNKGNFPGRFSGRQFSNSRSEMNVSTLELGDSALYLCASSFRERQVGDIQYFGAGTRLSVL.

This clonotype was seen repeatedly, ten times or more. The chain couples TRBV30 to TRBJ1-2; no firm D call. CDR3 length equals 16 residues. The V gene lost 0 bases and the J gene lost 8 bases, with 22 bases spanning the gap. Germline values: CDR1 GTSNPN, CDR2 SVGIG (reference sequence). Here the CDR3 reads CAWSVVESDPRGGYTF. The CDR3 DNA reads as TGTGCCTGGAGTGTAGTGGAGTCGGACCCTCGAGGCGGCTACACCTTC.

The sample holds a few counts of this clonotype. The J gene is TRBJ2-2, the V gene TRBV2; maybe TRBD1 (5 bases). Looked up from germline, CDR1 is SNHLY and CDR2 is FYNNEI. Trimming cost V 4 bases and J 5 bases, with 11 bases left between them. The CDR3 totals 14 residues. CDR3 sequence (DNA): TGTGCCAGCAGTGGACAGAGACGGACCGGGGAGCTGTTTTTT. This sequence encodes CASSGQRRTGELFF.

This clonotype was observed a handful of times. The junction departs from germline at one end; a sequencing error may be responsible. The CDR3 spells CASSVKLSGYTIYF. The CDR3, as DNA: TGTGCCAGCAGCGTGAAGCTCTCTGGATACACCATATATTTT. The rearrangement uses TRBV9 and TRBJ1-3; D is unclear. The CDR3 totals 14 residues. Germline-derived CDR1 and CDR2 are SGDLS and YYNGEE. The full variable domain, in which reference TRBV9 and TRBJ1-3 provide the parts outside the CDR3, is DSGVTQTPKHLITATGQRVTLRCSPRSGDLSVYWYQQSLDQGLQFLIQYYNGEERAKGNILERFSAQQFPDLHSELNLSSLELGDSALYFCASSVKLSGYTIYFGEGSWLTVV.

This clonotype was seen many times. The V call is TRBV28, the J call TRBJ2-4, with TRBD2 matching 12 bases. With 5 bases clipped from V and 6 bases from J, the junction kept 5 bases outside the gene matches. Germline CDR1 reads MDHEN; CDR2 reads SYDVKM. The CDR3 consists of 15 residues. The chain's CDR3 is CASSRLAGEGNIQYF. In DNA form, the CDR3 reads TGTGCCAGCAGTCGACTAGCGGGAGAGGGAAACATTCAGTACTTC.

This clonotype was recorded at least ten times. The J gene is TRBJ1-2, the V gene TRBV12-3 or TRBV12-4; tentatively, D is TRBD1 (5 bases). Trimming pared 2 bases from V and 4 bases from J, leaving 14 bases between. This CDR3 comprises 15 residues. The CDR3 sequence: CASSLRVDGTYGYTF. CDR3 DNA: TGTGCCAGCAGTTTAAGGGTCGACGGGACCTATGGCTACACCTTC.

This clonotype was seen a handful of times. The chain combines TRBV5-1 with TRBJ1-1; D uncertain. Germline V gene data show CDR1 as SGHRS and CDR2 as YFSETQ. The CDR3 contains 14 residues. V shed 4 bases and J shed 0 bases, with 10 bases lying between them. As DNA, the CDR3 is TGCGCCAGCAGCGACTTGACGGTGAACACTGAAGCTTTCTTT. Amino acid sequence: CASSDLTVNTEAFF.

In this sample, this clonotype turned up many times. The rearrangement joins TRBV28 to TRBJ2-7, with D unclear. The V end was cut by 7 bases, the J end by 0 bases, with 7 bases between. The CDR3 extends over 12 amino acids. Per germline, CDR1 MDHEN and CDR2 SYDVKM. DNA of the CDR3: TGTGCCAGCACGGAGAGCTCCTACGAGCAGTACTTC. Translating gives CASTESSYEQYF.

The DNA of the CDR3 is TGTGCCAGTAGTACTGGGAGTGCGACTAACGAGCAGTACTTC. Translating it yields CASSTGSATNEQYF. The chain links TRBV19 to TRBJ2-7; perhaps TRBD2 as D (5 bases). The CDR3 covers 14 residues. CDR1 LNHDA and CDR2 SQIVND come from the germline V gene (reference sequence). Trimming cost V 4 bases and J 5 bases, with 15 bases left between them.

The genes are TRBV12-3 or TRBV12-4 and TRBJ1-2, with D tentatively TRBD1 (5 bases). V was trimmed by 2 bases and J by 2 bases, leaving 9 bases between them. The CDR3 spans 14 residues. The CDR3 protein is CASSLLGENYGYTF. The DNA of the CDR3 is TGTGCCAGCAGTTTACTAGGGGAGAACTATGGCTACACCTTC.

This clonotype was counted at least ten times. At one of its ends the junction is not consistent with the germline gene, which may arise from a read error. CDR3 amino acids: CASRQLRHTEAFF. The DNA for the CDR3 is TGTGCCAGCAGGCAACTCCGGCACACCGAAGCTTTCTTT. This sequence joins TRBV6-2 or TRBV6-3 and TRBJ1-1; the D is unclear. Germline-derived CDR1 and CDR2 are MNHEY and SVGEGT. This CDR3 is 13 amino acids long.

On this clonotype: This sequence may be a read error, since a much larger clone differs from it by one base. It is likely a read error, because the conserved phenylalanine at the end of the CDR3 is missing. The gene calls are TRBV6-1 and TRBJ2-2; 9 nucleotides align to TRBD2. Germline values: CDR1 MNHNS, CDR2 SASEGT. V shed 10 bases and J 4 bases; nucleotides not matched to a gene: 7. The CDR3 is 14 residues long. CDR3 protein: CATNSGRVTGELFV. CDR3 DNA sequence: TGTGCCACCAATAGCGGGAGAGTCACCGGGGAGCTGTTTGTT.

V gene TRBV6-1 combines with J gene TRBJ2-7; TRBD2 aligns across 11 bases. The CDR3 sequence is 15 residues long. The V gene end was trimmed by 3 bases and the J gene end by 2 bases; junction bases not matched to a gene: 3. Germline CDR1 and CDR2: MNHNS and SASEGT. The CDR3 loop reads CASSDTSGGPYEQYF. DNA of the CDR3: TGTGCCAGCAGTGACACTAGCGGGGGACCCTACGAGCAGTACTTC.

This clonotype appeared many times. The CDR3 DNA is TGTGCCAGCAGCCTATGGGGCGTATTTGGTGGCTACACCTTC. This encodes CASSLWGVFGGYTF. The V call is TRBV6-5, the J call TRBJ1-2; maybe TRBD1 (5 bases). CDR3 length equals 14 residues. V lost 6 bases, J lost 7 bases, and 18 bases lay in between. From germline, CDR1 is MNHEY and CDR2 SVGAGI.

The chain has TRBV6-2 or TRBV6-3 and TRBJ1-2; 9 nucleotides agree with TRBD1. The CDR3 is 15 residues long. CDR1 and CDR2 (germline): MNHEY, SVGEGT. V lost 7 bases to trimming and J lost 5 bases; unmatched junction nucleotides: 11. In nucleotides, the CDR3 is TGTGCCAGCAACCACAGGGGGCGCGCTTATTATGGCTACACCTTC. It codes for CASNHRGRAYYGYTF.

CDR3 sequence: CASTHGVWGQPQHF. The DNA of the CDR3 is TGTGCCAGCACTCACGGGGTTTGGGGTCAGCCCCAGCATTTT. V usage is TRBV6-2 or TRBV6-3 and J usage is TRBJ1-5, with D unresolved. CDR1 is MNHEY and CDR2 is SVGEGT in the germline V gene. V lost 7 bases and J lost 6, with 16 bases in between. This CDR3 spans 14 amino acids.

This clonotype occurred many times. This may arise from a read error, as a much more abundant clone is one base away. The chain joins TRBV6-2 or TRBV6-3 to TRBJ1-5; the match to TRBD1 covers 8 bases. Germline V gene data show CDR1 as MNHEY and CDR2 as SVGEGT. The V segment lost 6 bases and the J segment 7 bases; nucleotides outside the gene matches: 5. CDR3 length equals 13 residues. CDR3 loop: CASSPDRAQPQHF. As DNA, the CDR3 is TGTGCCAGCAGCCCGGACAGGGCCCAGCCCCAGCATTTT.

V is TRBV18 and J is TRBJ1-2; tentative D call: TRBD1 (5 bases). V lost 2 bases and J 8 bases, leaving 12 bases between the germline ends. Germline V lookup: CDR1 KGHSH, CDR2 LQKENI. This CDR3 is built from 13 residues. The DNA for the CDR3 is TGTGCCAGCTCACCATCGCCAGGGCCGGGCTACACCTTC. It translates to CASSPSPGPGYTF.

The sample holds many counts of this clonotype. The chain joins TRBV6-5 to TRBJ2-2; D unclear. Looked up from germline, CDR1 is MNHEY and CDR2 is SVGAGI. Trimming left V 11 bases short and J 5 bases short, with 12 bases between. CDR3 length: 12 amino acids. The CDR3: CAASHGTGELFF. CDR3 DNA: TGTGCCGCTTCCCACGGGACCGGGGAGCTGTTTTTT.

This clonotype showed up many times. This sequence joins TRBV6-1 and TRBJ1-2; D gene uncertain. The CDR3 contains 15 residues. Germline CDR1 MNHNS, CDR2 SASEGT. Trimming stripped 6 bases from V and 1 base from J, with 15 bases between. The CDR3 nucleotides are TGTGCCAGCAGACTAGGGCAGTCTTTTAACTATGGCTACACCTTC. Translation gives CASRLGQSFNYGYTF.

The sample holds many counts of this clonotype. J is TRBJ1-6 and V is TRBV6-1, with a weak D call TRBD1 (5 bases). CDR3 size: 14 residues. CDR1 and CDR2 from the germline V gene are MNHNS and SASEGT. V was cut by 8 bases and J by 0 bases, with 8 bases left in between. The DNA for the CDR3 is TGTGCCAGCGGGACGGCCTCCTATAATTCACCCCTCCACTTT. As protein: CASGTASYNSPLHF.

This clonotype was recorded only once. The rearrangement joins TRBV6-1 to TRBJ2-7; D ambiguous. The V end was cut by 2 bases, the J end by 4 bases, with 12 bases between. CDR3 size: 14 residues. Germline CDR1 is MNHNS and CDR2 is SASEGT. The CDR3 bases are TGTGCCAGCAGTGAATGGGATGACCAGTACGAGCAGTACTTC. Translation gives CASSEWDDQYEQYF.

This clonotype showed up many times. This chain connects TRBV2 to TRBJ2-5; TRBD1 is a possible D gene (6 bases). This CDR3 comprises 14 residues. V gave up 4 bases and J gave up 1 base, with 10 bases separating them. Germline loops: CDR1 SNHLY, CDR2 FYNNEI. The chain's CDR3 is CASSVEGVQETQYF. In DNA, the CDR3 is TGTGCCAGCAGTGTAGAGGGGGTCCAAGAGACCCAGTACTTC.

This clonotype occurred many times. This chain connects TRBV5-1 to TRBJ2-2; D remains unclear. Germline CDR1 SGHRS, CDR2 YFSETQ. This CDR3 is 15 amino acids long. V was cut by 2 bases and J by 4 bases, with 12 bases left in between. The CDR3 loop is CASSLARTVTGELFF. DNA of the CDR3: TGCGCCAGCAGCTTAGCCAGGACCGTCACCGGGGAGCTGTTTTTT.

This clonotype was recorded many times. The chain links TRBV25-1 to TRBJ2-7; tentatively, D is TRBD1 or TRBD2 (5 bases each). The CDR3 contains 14 residues. The germline V gene encodes CDR1 MGHDK and CDR2 SYGVNS. Deletions cut 2 bases from V and 3 bases from J, with 11 bases between. CDR3 DNA sequence: TGTGCCAGCAGTGAAGTGGGGGTCAGCTACGAGCAGTACTTC. This sequence encodes CASSEVGVSYEQYF.

The V and J genes are TRBV12-3 or TRBV12-4 and TRBJ1-3, with a possible D match to TRBD1 (5 bases). Trimming shortened V by 7 bases and J by 3 bases, and 13 bases separated the two germline ends. The CDR3 length is 14 residues. CDR3 region: CASIPQGGGNTIYF. CDR3 DNA: TGTGCCAGCATCCCGCAGGGAGGTGGAAACACCATATATTTT.

Comments on this clonotype: Possible read error: a much larger clone is one base away. The CDR3 DNA reads TGCAGTTCCGGACAGGTAAACTCCTACGAGCAGTACTTC. Translating it yields CSSGQVNSYEQYF. The genes are TRBV20-1 and TRBJ2-7, with 7 positions matching TRBD1. CDR1 and CDR2 (germline): DFQATT, SNEGSKA (reference sequence). V shed 8 bases and J 0 bases; nucleotides not matched to a gene: 7. The CDR3 length is 13 residues.

This clonotype was counted many times. This chain uses TRBV28 with TRBJ2-2; no clear D. The CDR3 runs to 15 residues. Trimming took off 5 bases at V and 7 bases at J, with 17 bases between the two ends. The germline V gene encodes CDR1 MDHEN and CDR2 SYDVKM. The CDR3 sequence is CASSPWTETHGELFF. As DNA, the CDR3 is TGTGCCAGCAGTCCCTGGACCGAAACCCACGGGGAGCTGTTTTTT.